The clone carrying this T cell receptor (beta chain) was counted many times. Its target is not known. The source of the sample is a study of molecular identifiers for immune sequencing clone quantification. Overall study findings and caveats: The study reportedly detected spiked Jurkat TCR RNA from one cell among about 1.1 million naive cells.

V was clipped by 6 bases and J by 7 bases; unmatched bases: 8. The CDR3 consists of 14 residues. Naive CD8 libraries used roughly 17,000 to 1,100,000 sorted cells and 10%, 30% or 50% RNA. Using a CD8+CD4-CCR7+CD45RA+ phenotype, naive CD8 T cells were sorted. The bulk TCR libraries were made with methods described before and with listed TCR primers. TCRdb reprocessed the PCR reads via MiXCR and lists one record per CDR3 protein. The sample holds approximately 670,000 distinct CDR3 sequences, around 20% seen once. This sequence was found in a human donor in good health. Some libraries in this study had Jurkat cell RNA spiked in. The V gene is TRBV12-3 or TRBV12-4, the J gene TRBJ1-5, with 8 bases aligning to TRBD1. The specimen sequenced was naive CD8+ T cells from blood, with Jurkat cell RNA spiked in. The subset: FACS-sorted CD8+CD4-CCR7+CD45RA+ naive T cells. The CDR3 reads CASRGGQGGQPQHF. CDR3 DNA sequence: TGTGCCAGCAGGGGAGGACAGGGCGGACAGCCCCAGCATTTT.